The T cell receptor beta chain under discussion was sequenced for a study of long-term antiretroviral therapy in people with HIV. Germline trimming cut 1 base from V and 4 bases from J; bases unmatched to any gene: 2. The CDR3 runs 15 residues. Germline loops: CDR1 SGHTA, CDR2 FQGNSA. Survey level was the resolution at which the v3.0 immunoSEQ assay ran. Libraries were prepared by immunoSEQ multiplex PCR; TCRdb keeps only in-frame clonotypes and omits some of them. This table has tens of thousands of clones, under 90% appearing once. The V and J genes are TRBV7-2 and TRBJ2-3; TRBD2 agrees at 10 bases. This TCR derives from a man aged 40-50 years with HIV. Specimen: unsorted PBMCs, collected less than 2.5 years after starting antiretroviral therapy. CDR3 loop: CASSLVAGGADTQYF. CDR3 bases: TGTGCCAGCAGCTTAGTAGCGGGAGGAGCAGATACGCAGTATTTT.